The clone carrying this T cell receptor (beta chain) was seen more than once but under ten times. Its cognate antigen is unknown. The data were taken from a study of T cells after yellow fever vaccination. Points from the study as a whole: There was a small share of clonotypes that showed up in both the CD4 and CD8 compartments.

This CDR3 is 12 amino acids long. Germline CDR1 is MDHEN and CDR2 is SYDVKM. Trimming cost V 5 bases and J 3 bases, with 5 bases left between them. TCRdb called the 5' RACE reads again in MiXCR, with one record for every CDR3 protein. The repertoire holds about 350,000 distinct CDR3 sequences, with around 12% as singletons. The chain combines TRBV28 with TRBJ1-3, with D uncertain. The sequence derives from a man between 18 and 35 years old who received the YFV17D yellow fever vaccine. The material was CD4+ T cells sorted from PBMCs, obtained 15 days after the yellow fever booster vaccination. The CDR3 nucleotides are TGTGCCAGCAGTGGGGATGGAAACACCATATATTTT. Translation gives CASSGDGNTIYF.